Sequencing of this T cell receptor beta chain was carried out in a study of cytomegalovirus exposure and HLA in healthy donors. CDR3 length equals 14 residues. V trimming: 4 bases; J trimming: 5 bases; junction bases outside the gene matches: 4. CDR1 is SGHRS, CDR2 YFSETQ, per germline. PCR primers comprised 60 Vbeta and 13 Jbeta primers. The repertoire was sequenced with immunoSEQ multiplex PCR; TCRdb's copy has only in-frame clones and lacks some. The data contain 150,000 to 200,000 clones, roughly 73% of them singletons. This clonotype was obtained from a woman in her thirties or forties in good health and CMV-seropositive. The genes are TRBV5-1 and TRBJ2-1, with 9 bases that match TRBD2. Source material: PBMCs. The CDR3 is CASSVTSGNNEQFF. The CDR3 bases are TGCGCCAGCAGCGTGACTAGCGGCAACAATGAGCAGTTCTTC.